These T cell receptor beta chains were read from a single sample in a study of T-cell memory formation after mild COVID-19. TCRdb re-derived calls from the 5' RACE reads in MiXCR, one entry per CDR3 protein. The sample lists some 48,000 distinct CDR3 sequences, roughly 27% occurring once. The source material was PBMCs or a T cell subset sorted from them (not recorded which). All receptors come from a man between 18 and 35 years old who had mild COVID-19 (a few samples of this study predate the infection). Cell type and time point are not known. Each CDR3 is given with its conserved first and last residue. Each record gives: clone size, V gene, D gene, J gene, CDR3 DNA, CDR3 protein. D genes are given only for firm matches. For some rows the clone size is stated as once, few or many, or as a class when expanded; others skip it.

>few|TRBV5-6|NA|TRBJ1-2
TGTGCCAGCAGCTTGGAACACAAAGCACCTGGCTACACCTTC
CASSLEHKAPGYTF
>few|TRBV29-1|NA|TRBJ2-7
TGCAGCGTCCTCGATCGGGCCTCGAGCGACTACGAGCAGTACTTC
CSVLDRASSDYEQYF
>once|TRBV9|NA|TRBJ2-7
TGTGCCAGCAGCCGACTTGGGGGAGCGGGTTACGAGCAGTACTTC
CASSRLGGAGYEQYF
>NA|TRBV29-1|NA|TRBJ1-1
TGCAGCGGCGACAGGCCCCCTGAAGCTTTCTTT
CSGDRPPEAFF
>NA|TRBV9|NA|TRBJ2-5
TGTGCCAGCAGCGTAGGGCAGGGGCAAGAGACCCAGTACTTC
CASSVGQGQETQYF
>few|TRBV11-2|TRBD2|TRBJ2-3
TGTGCCAGCAGCTTGCGGGGGGGCTTGGTAGATACGCAGTATTTT
CASSLRGGLVDTQYF
>NA|TRBV7-6|NA|TRBJ2-5
TGTGCCAGCAGCTTAGATGCGGACCAAGAGACCCAGTACTTC
CASSLDADQETQYF
>NA|TRBV9|NA|TRBJ2-5
TGTGCCAGCAGCGTAGATGGTGGGGAAGTGGAAGAGACCCAGTACTTC
CASSVDGGEVEETQYF
>few|TRBV6-5|NA|TRBJ2-3
TGTGCCAGCAGTTATTCAGATACGCAGTATTTT
CASSYSDTQYF
>NA|TRBV6-4|TRBD1|TRBJ2-6
TGTGCCAGCAGTGAAACAGGGGGCGCTGGGGCCAACGTCCTGACTTTC
CASSETGGAGANVLTF
>NA|TRBV4-1|TRBD1|TRBJ2-7
TGCGCCAGCAGCCAAGAATCGGGACAGCCGAACTACGAGCAGTACTTC
CASSQESGQPNYEQYF
>many|TRBV6-4|TRBD1|TRBJ2-3
TGTGCCAGCAGTGACGGGACAGGGGAAGGAGATACGCAGTATTTT
CASSDGTGEGDTQYF
>few|TRBV5-1|NA|TRBJ2-3
TGCGCCAGCAGCTTGGCAGGGTGGACAGTCACAGATACGCAGTATTTT
CASSLAGWTVTDTQYF
>NA|TRBV10-3|NA|TRBJ2-7
TGTGCCATCAGTGGACAGGAGACCTACGAGCAGTACTTC
CAISGQETYEQYF
>NA|TRBV29-1|NA|TRBJ2-5
TGCAGTGTAGCCTCTCAAGAGACCCAGTACTTC
CSVASQETQYF
>NA|TRBV7-2|NA|TRBJ2-7
TGTGCCAGCAGCTTAGCAATGTCTAGACTCTACGAGCAGTACTTC
CASSLAMSRLYEQYF
>NA|TRBV29-1|NA|TRBJ2-5
TGCAGCGTTGAGGGGCTAGATTTCCCAGAGACCCAGTACTTC
CSVEGLDFPETQYF
>NA|TRBV12-3/TRBV12-4|NA|TRBJ2-2
TGTGCCGCCCAACTCGATCAGGAGCTGTTTTTT
CAAQLDQELFF
>few|TRBV29-1|NA|TRBJ1-1
TGCGCGGTGGGTCGTGACACTGAAGCTTTCTTT
CAVGRDTEAFF
>once|TRBV7-2|NA|TRBJ1-5
TGTGCCAGCAGCTTAGTCAGATCAGGCAATCAGCCCCAGCATTTT
CASSLVRSGNQPQHF
>NA|TRBV20-1|TRBD2|TRBJ2-1
TGCAGTGCTATATCACTAGCGGGGGGCCACAATGAGCAGTTCTTC
CSAISLAGGHNEQFF
>NA|TRBV6-2/TRBV6-3|NA|TRBJ1-1
TGTGCCAGCACCGACCTGTGGAACACTGAAGCTTTCTTT
CASTDLWNTEAFF
>NA|TRBV7-9|NA|TRBJ1-1
TGTGCCAGCAGCTTAGTACGGGACACTATGAACACTGAAGCTTTCTTT
CASSLVRDTMNTEAFF
>NA|TRBV6-6|TRBD1|TRBJ2-1
TGTGCCAGCAGCCTCGGGACAGCCAGGATCTTC
CASSLGTARIF